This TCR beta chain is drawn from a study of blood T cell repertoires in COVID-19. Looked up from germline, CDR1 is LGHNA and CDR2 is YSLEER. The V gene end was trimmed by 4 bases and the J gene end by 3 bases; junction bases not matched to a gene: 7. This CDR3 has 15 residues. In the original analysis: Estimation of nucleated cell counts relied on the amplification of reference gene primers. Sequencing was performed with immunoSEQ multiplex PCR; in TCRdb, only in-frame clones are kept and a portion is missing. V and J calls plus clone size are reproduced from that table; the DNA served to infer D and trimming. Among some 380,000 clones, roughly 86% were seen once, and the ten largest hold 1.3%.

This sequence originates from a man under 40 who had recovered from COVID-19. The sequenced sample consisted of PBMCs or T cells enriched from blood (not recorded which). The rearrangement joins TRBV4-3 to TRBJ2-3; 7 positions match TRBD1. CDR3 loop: CASSPGTADTDTQYF. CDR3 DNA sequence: TGCGCCAGCAGCCCTGGGACAGCGGATACAGATACGCAGTATTTT.